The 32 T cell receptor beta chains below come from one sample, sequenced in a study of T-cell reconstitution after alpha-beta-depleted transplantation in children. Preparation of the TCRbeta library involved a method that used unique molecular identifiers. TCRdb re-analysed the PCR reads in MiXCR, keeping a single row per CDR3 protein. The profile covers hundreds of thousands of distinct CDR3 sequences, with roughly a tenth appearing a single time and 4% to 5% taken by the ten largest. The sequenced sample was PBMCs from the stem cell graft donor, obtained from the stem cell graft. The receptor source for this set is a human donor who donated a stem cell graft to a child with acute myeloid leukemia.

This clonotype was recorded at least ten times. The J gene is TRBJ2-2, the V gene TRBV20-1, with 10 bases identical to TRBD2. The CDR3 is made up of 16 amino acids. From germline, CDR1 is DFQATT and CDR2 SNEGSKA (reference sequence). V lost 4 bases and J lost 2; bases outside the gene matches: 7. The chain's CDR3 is CSAKRTSGANTGELFF. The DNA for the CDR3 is TGCAGTGCTAAAAGGACTAGCGGAGCTAACACCGGGGAGCTGTTTTTT.

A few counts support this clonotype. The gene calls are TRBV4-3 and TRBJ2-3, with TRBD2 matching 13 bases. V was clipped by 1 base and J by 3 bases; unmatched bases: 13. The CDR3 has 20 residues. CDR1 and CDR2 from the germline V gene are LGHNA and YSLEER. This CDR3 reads CASSQGTSGRGLVITDTQYF. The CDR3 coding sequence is TGCGCCAGCAGCCAAGGGACTAGCGGGAGAGGTTTGGTTATAACAGATACGCAGTATTTT.

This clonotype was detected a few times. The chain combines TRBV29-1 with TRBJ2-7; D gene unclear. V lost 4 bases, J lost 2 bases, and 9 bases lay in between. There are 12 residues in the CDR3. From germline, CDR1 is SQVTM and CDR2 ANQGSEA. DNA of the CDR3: TGCAGCGTTGCAGGTACCCCCTACGAGCAGTACTTC. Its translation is CSVAGTPYEQYF.

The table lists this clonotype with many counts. This chain's CDR3 is CSVGQGVETQYF. CDR3 sequence (DNA): TGCAGCGTTGGACAGGGTGTAGAGACCCAGTACTTC. The gene calls are TRBV29-1 and TRBJ2-5; 7 nucleotides line up with TRBD1. V lost 4 bases to trimming and J lost 4 bases; unmatched junction nucleotides: 3. The germline V gene has CDR1 SQVTM and CDR2 ANQGSEA. The CDR3 is 12 residues long.

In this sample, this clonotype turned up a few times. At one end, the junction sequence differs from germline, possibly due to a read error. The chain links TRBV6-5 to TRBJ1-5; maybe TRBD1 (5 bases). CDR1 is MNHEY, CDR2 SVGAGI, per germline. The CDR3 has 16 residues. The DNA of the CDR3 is TGTGCCAGCAGTGACTCGGGACGGGATAGCAATCAGCCCCAGCATTTT. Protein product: CASSDSGRDSNQPQHF.

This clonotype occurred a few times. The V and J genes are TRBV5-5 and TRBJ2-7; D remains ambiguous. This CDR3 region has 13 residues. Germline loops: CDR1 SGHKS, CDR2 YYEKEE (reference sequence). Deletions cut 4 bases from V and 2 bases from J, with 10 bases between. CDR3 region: CASSPVNTYEQYF. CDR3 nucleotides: TGTGCCAGCAGCCCCGTGAATACCTACGAGCAGTACTTC.

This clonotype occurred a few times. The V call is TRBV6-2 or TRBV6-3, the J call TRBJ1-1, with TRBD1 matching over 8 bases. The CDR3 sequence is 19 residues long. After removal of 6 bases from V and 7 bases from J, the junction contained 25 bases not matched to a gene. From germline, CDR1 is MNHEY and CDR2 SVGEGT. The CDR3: CASRTSPSGQAPQEGEAFF. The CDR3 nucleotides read TGTGCCAGCAGAACCTCTCCTTCGGGACAGGCTCCACAGGAGGGTGAAGCTTTCTTT.

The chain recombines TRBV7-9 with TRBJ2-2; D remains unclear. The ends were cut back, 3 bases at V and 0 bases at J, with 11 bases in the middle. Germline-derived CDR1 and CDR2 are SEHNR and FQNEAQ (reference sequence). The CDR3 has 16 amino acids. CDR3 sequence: CASSFWVGTNTGELFF. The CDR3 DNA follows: TGTGCCAGCAGCTTTTGGGTGGGAACGAACACCGGGGAGCTGTTTTTT.

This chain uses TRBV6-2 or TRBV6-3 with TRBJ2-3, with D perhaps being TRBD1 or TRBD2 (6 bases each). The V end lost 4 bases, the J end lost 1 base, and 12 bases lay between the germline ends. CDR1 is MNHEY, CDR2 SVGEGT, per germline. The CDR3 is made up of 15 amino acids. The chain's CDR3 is CASSLGGYGTDTQYF. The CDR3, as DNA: TGTGCCAGCAGTTTAGGGGGGTATGGCACAGATACGCAGTATTTT.

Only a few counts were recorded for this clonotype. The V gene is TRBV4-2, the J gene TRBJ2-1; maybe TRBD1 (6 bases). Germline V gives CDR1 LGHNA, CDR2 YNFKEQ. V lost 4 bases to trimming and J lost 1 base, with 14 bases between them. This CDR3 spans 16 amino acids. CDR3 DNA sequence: TGTGCCAGCAGCCCCACAGGGTTCAGATCCTACAATGAGCAGTTCTTC. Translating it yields CASSPTGFRSYNEQFF.

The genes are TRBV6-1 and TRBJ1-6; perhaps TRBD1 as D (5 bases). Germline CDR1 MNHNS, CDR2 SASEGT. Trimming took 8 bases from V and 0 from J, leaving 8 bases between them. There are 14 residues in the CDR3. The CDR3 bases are TGTGCCAGCGGGGCAAGCTCCTATAATTCACCCCTCCACTTT. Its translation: CASGASSYNSPLHF.

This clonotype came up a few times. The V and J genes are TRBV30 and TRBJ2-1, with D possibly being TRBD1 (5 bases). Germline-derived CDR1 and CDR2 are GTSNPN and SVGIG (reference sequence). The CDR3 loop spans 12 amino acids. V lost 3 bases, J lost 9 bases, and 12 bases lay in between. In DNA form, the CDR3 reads TGTGCCTGGAGGGAAGGGGTAGCTGAGCAGTTCTTC. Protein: CAWREGVAEQFF.

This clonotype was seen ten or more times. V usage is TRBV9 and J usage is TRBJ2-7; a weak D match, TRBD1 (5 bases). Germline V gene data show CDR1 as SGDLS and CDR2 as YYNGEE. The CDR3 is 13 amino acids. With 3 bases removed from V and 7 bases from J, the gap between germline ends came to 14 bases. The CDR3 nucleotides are TGTGCCAGCAGCGCCGCGGCAAGGGGAGAGCAGTACTTC. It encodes CASSAAARGEQYF.

The CDR3, as DNA: TGCAGCGACAACTCGGGGCGTGCCATGAACACTGAAGCTTTCTTT. It yields the protein CSDNSGRAMNTEAFF. The V gene is TRBV20-1, the J gene TRBJ1-1; possible D gene TRBD1, 5 bases. The germline CDR1 and CDR2 sequences are DFQATT and SNEGSKA (reference sequence). The CDR3 has 15 amino acids.

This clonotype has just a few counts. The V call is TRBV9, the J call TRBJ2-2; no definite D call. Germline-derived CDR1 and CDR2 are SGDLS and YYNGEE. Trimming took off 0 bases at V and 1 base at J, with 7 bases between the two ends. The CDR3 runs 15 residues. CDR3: CASSVVGQNTGELFF. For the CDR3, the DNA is TGTGCCAGCAGCGTAGTGGGTCAGAACACCGGGGAGCTGTTTTTT.

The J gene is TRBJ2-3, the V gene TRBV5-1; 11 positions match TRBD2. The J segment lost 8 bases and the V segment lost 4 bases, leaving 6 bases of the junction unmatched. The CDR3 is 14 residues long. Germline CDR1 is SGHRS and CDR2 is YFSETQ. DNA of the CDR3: TGCGCCAGCAGCCAAGCCGGGACTAGCGGTACGCAGTATTTT. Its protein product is CASSQAGTSGTQYF. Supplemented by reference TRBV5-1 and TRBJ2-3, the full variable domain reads KAGVTQTPRYLIKTRGQQVTLSCSPISGHRSVSWYQQTPGQGLQFLFEYFSETQRNKGNFPGRFSGRQFSNSRSEMNVSTLELGDSALYLCASSQAGTSGTQYFGPGTRLTVL.

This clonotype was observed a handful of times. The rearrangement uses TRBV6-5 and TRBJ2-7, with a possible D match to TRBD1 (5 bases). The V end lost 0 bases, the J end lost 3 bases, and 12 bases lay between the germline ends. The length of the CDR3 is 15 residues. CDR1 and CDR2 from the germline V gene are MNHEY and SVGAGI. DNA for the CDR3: TGTGCCAGCAGTTACTCAAGGGGAAGAAGCTACGAGCAGTACTTC. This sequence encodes CASSYSRGRSYEQYF.

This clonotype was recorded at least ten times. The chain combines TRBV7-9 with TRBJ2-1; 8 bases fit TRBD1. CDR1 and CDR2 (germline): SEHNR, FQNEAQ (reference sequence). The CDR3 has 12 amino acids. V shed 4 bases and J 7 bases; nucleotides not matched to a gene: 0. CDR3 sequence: CASSWTGNEQFF. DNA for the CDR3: TGTGCCAGCAGCTGGACAGGGAATGAGCAGTTCTTC.

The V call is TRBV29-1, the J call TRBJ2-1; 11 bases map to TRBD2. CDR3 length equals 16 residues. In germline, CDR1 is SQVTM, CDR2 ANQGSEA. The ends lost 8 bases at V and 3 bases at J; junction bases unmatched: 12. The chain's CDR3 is CSHNPLAGGLYNEQFF. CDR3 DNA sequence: TGCAGCCACAACCCATTAGCGGGAGGGCTCTACAATGAGCAGTTCTTC.

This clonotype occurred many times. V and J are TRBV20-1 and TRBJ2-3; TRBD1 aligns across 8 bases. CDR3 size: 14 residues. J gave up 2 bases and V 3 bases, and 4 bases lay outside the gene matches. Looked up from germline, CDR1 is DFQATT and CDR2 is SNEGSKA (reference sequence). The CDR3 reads CSARGQAATDTQYF. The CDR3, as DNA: TGCAGTGCTAGGGGACAGGCGGCCACAGATACGCAGTATTTT.

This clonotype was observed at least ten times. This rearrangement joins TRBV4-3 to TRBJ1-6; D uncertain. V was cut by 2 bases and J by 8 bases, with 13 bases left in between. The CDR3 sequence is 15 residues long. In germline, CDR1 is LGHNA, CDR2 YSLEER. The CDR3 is CASSQSGQFDSPLHF. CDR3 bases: TGCGCCAGCAGCCAATCCGGGCAATTCGATTCACCCCTCCACTTT.

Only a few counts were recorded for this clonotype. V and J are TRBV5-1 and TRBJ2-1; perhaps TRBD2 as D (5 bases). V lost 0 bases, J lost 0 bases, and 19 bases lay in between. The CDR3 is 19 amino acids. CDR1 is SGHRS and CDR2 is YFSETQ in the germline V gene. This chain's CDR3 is CASSLDSLAGRSSYNEQFF. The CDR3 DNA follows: TGCGCCAGCAGCTTGGATTCTCTTGCGGGCCGTAGCTCCTACAATGAGCAGTTCTTC. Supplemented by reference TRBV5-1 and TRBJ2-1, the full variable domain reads KAGVTQTPRYLIKTRGQQVTLSCSPISGHRSVSWYQQTPGQGLQFLFEYFSETQRNKGNFPGRFSGRQFSNSRSEMNVSTLELGDSALYLCASSLDSLAGRSSYNEQFFGPGTRLTVL.

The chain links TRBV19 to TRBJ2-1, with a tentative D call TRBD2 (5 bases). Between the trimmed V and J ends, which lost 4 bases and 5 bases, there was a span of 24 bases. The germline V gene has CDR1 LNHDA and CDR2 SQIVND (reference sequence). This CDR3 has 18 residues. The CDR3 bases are TGTGCCAGTAGTACCACCTTTTTAGCGACCTCAAGGGACAATGAGCAGTTCTTC. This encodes CASSTTFLATSRDNEQFF.

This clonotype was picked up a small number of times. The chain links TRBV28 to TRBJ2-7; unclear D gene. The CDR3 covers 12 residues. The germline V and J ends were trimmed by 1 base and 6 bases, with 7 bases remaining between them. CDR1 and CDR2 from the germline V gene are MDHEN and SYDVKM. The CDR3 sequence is CASSLSRFEQYF. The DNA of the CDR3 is TGTGCCAGCAGTTTATCCAGGTTCGAGCAGTACTTC.

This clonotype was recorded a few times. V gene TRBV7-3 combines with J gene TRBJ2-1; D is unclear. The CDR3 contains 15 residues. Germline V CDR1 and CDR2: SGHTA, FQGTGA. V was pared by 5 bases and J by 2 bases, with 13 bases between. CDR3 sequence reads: CASSPIPRPYNEQFF. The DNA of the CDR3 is TGTGCCAGCAGCCCGATTCCGCGCCCCTACAATGAGCAGTTCTTC.

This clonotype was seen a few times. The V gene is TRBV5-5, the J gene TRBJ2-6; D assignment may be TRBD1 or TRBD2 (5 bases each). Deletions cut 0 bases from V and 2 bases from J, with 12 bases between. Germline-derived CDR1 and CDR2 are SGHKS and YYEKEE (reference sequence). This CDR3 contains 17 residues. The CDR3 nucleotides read TGTGCCAGCAGCTTGGAGGGGAGTCTTACTGGGGCCAACGTCCTGACTTTC. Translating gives CASSLEGSLTGANVLTF.

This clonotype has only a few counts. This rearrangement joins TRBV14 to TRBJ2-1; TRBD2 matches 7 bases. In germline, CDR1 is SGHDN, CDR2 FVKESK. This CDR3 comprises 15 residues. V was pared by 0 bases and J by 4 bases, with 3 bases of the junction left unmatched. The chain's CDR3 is CASSQDGRGYNEQFF. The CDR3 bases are TGTGCCAGCAGCCAAGATGGGCGGGGGTACAATGAGCAGTTCTTC.

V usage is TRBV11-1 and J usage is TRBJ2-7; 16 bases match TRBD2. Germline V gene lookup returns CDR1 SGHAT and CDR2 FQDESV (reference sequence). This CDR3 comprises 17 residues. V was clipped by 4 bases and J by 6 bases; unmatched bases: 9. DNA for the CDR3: TGTGCCAGCAGCTACGGGACTAGCGGGAGGGCCTCCCGCGAGCAGTACTTC. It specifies CASSYGTSGRASREQYF. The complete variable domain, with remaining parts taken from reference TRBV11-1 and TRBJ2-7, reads EAEVAQSPRYKITEKSQAVAFWCDPISGHATLYWYRQILGQGPELLVQFQDESVVDDSQLPKDRFSAERLKGVDSTLKIQPAELGDSAMYLCASSYGTSGRASREQYFGPGTRLTVT.

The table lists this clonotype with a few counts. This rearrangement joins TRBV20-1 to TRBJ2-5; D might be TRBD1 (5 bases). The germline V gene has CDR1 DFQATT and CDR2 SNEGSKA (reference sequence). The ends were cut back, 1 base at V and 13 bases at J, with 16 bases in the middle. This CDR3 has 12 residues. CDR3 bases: TGCAGTGCTAGAGGAACACAGGCCCTTGCGTACTTC. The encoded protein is CSARGTQALAYF.

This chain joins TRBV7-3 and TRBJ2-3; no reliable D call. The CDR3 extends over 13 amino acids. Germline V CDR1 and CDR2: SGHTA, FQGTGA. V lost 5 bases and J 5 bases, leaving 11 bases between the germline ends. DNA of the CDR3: TGTGCCAGCAGCAAATTGGGTATAGATACGCAGTATTTT. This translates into CASSKLGIDTQYF. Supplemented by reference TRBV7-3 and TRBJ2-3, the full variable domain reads GAGVSQTPSNKVTEKGKYVELRCDPISGHTALYWYRQSLGQGPEFLIYFQGTGAADDSGLPNDRFFAVRPEGSVSTLKIQRTERGDSAVYLCASSKLGIDTQYFGPGTRLTVL.

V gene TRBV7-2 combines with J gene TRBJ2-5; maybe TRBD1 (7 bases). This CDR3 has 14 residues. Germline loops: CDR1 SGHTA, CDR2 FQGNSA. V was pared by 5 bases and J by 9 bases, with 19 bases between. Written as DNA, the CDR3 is TGTGCCAGCAGCCCCCAGACAGGGCCGGGGGCCCAGTACTTC. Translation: CASSPQTGPGAQYF.

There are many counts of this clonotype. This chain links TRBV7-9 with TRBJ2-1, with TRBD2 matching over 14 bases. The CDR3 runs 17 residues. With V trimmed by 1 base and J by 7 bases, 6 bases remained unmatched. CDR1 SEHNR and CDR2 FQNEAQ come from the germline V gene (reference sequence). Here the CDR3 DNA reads TGTGCCAGCAGCTTAGACCGGACTAGCGGGAGGAAGAATGAGCAGTTCTTC. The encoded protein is CASSLDRTSGRKNEQFF.